Listed below are T cell receptor beta chains from one sample, sequenced in a study of blood T cells in healthy people across ages. Each CDR3 protein gets one entry after TCRdb re-called the 5' RACE reads with MiXCR. The sample has 850,000 to 1,300,000 distinct CDR3 sequences; around 43% are singletons. The sequenced sample consisted of blood. These receptors originate from a woman aged 60-75 years in good health. CDR3s include the opening cysteine and the closing phenylalanine or tryptophan. The D gene is left open where the match is weak. Size tells how often a clone was seen (once, few, many) or the class of an expanded clone, and some rows leave it out.

abundance,j_gene,d_gene,v_gene,CDR3nt,CDR3aa
-,TRBJ2-1,-,TRBV15,TGTGCCACCAGCAGTACGGAGTACTCCTACAATGAGCAGTTCTTC,CATSSTEYSYNEQFF
-,TRBJ2-5,-,TRBV7-2,TGTGCCAGCAGCTTAGGGGGAATACCCCAAGGGACCCAGTACTTC,CASSLGGIPQGTQYF
-,TRBJ2-7,TRBD1,TRBV7-9,TGTGCCAGCCGAAAACAGGGGACCCAAGAGACCCGGTACTTC,CASRKQGTQETRYF
-,TRBJ1-1,-,TRBV6-5,TGTGCCAGCAGCATACAGAGGAACACTGAAGCTTTCTTT,CASSIQRNTEAFF
-,TRBJ1-2,TRBD1,TRBV20-1,TGCAGTGCCTTGGGACAGGGGGCTTACTATGGCTACACCTTC,CSALGQGAYYGYTF
few,TRBJ1-1,-,TRBV9,TGTGCCAGCACCCGTGGGGGGGAGAACACTGAAGCTTTCTTT,CASTRGGENTEAFF
many,TRBJ1-1,TRBD1,TRBV20-1,TGCAGTGCCCTGACAGGGGGTCACATTGAAGCTTTCTTT,CSALTGGHIEAFF
-,TRBJ2-5,TRBD1,TRBV30,TGTGCCTGGAGCAACAGGGGCCGGGAGACCCAGTACTTC,CAWSNRGRETQYF
once,TRBJ2-5,TRBD2,TRBV9,TGTGCCAGCAGCGTAGATCGAACTAGCGGGAGTGGGAAGACCCAGTACTTC,CASSVDRTSGSGKTQYF
-,TRBJ1-2,TRBD1,TRBV28,TGTGCCAGCAGTCTAGGGGGCGCGAGTTACACCTTC,CASSLGGASYTF
once,TRBJ2-5,-,TRBV10-3,TGTGCCATCAGTGAGTCGCCGGGGGGCTCGGAGACCCAGTACTTC,CAISESPGGSETQYF
few,TRBJ1-1,TRBD1,TRBV5-5,TGTGCCAGCAGCCCGGGACAGGGGGCCACTGAAGCTTTCTTT,CASSPGQGATEAFF
few,TRBJ1-2,-,TRBV7-3,TGTGCCAGCAGCTTAAAGGTTTATGGTGAGGGCTACACCTTC,CASSLKVYGEGYTF
-,TRBJ1-6,-,TRBV10-3,TGTGCCATCAGTGAGTCGGGGCAGTCCCATAATTCACCCCTCCACTTT,CAISESGQSHNSPLHF
few,TRBJ2-3,-,TRBV27,TGTGCCAGCAGTTTTTACGGACCCACAGATACGCAGTATTTT,CASSFYGPTDTQYF
few,TRBJ2-7,-,TRBV18,TGTGCCAGCTCACCACAGGGTGCTAACGAGCAGTACTTC,CASSPQGANEQYF
few,TRBJ2-7,-,TRBV29-1,TGCAGCGTGGGGGGTGATTTTGGGAGTGGGTCCTACGAGCAGTACTTC,CSVGGDFGSGSYEQYF
-,TRBJ2-1,-,TRBV5-6,TGTGCCAGCAGCTTGGGCGGGGGCGAAAATGAGCAGTTCTTC,CASSLGGGENEQFF
-,TRBJ2-7,-,TRBV20-1,TGCAGTGCTAGGTCCGAGGATAGATCCTACGAGCAGTACTTC,CSARSEDRSYEQYF
-,TRBJ2-7,TRBD2,TRBV14,TGTGCCAGCAGCCACAGACTAGCGGGAGTAAATGGTGGGCAGTACTTC,CASSHRLAGVNGGQYF
-,TRBJ2-5,TRBD1,TRBV29-1,TGCAGCGTTGAAGCCCCAGGACAGGGAGAATTGGAGACCCAGTACTTC,CSVEAPGQGELETQYF
few,TRBJ2-5,-,TRBV6-1,TGTGCCAGCAGTGAAACCCGCGAACGACCCCAGGAGACCCAGTACTTC,CASSETRERPQETQYF
few,TRBJ2-1,TRBD2,TRBV4-2,TGTGCCAGCAGCCAAGGGGAAACTAGCGGGAGAGCACATGAGCAGTTCTTC,CASSQGETSGRAHEQFF
-,TRBJ2-5,TRBD1,TRBV28,TGTGCCAGCAGTTATGCAGGGGGTGGCCAAGAGACCCAGTACTTC,CASSYAGGGQETQYF
few,TRBJ2-5,TRBD2,TRBV9,TGTGCCAGCAGCAAAAGCCCAGCGGGACAAGAGACCCAGTACTTC,CASSKSPAGQETQYF
-,TRBJ2-1,TRBD1,TRBV6-1,TGTGCCAGCAGCGACCCCGGGACAGGGGCTTTCAGCTCCTACAATGAGCAGTTCTTC,CASSDPGTGAFSSYNEQFF
-,TRBJ2-5,-,TRBV9,TGTGCCAGCAGCGTACGGGGGGCGCTTCCAGAGACCCAGTACTTC,CASSVRGALPETQYF
few,TRBJ2-3,TRBD2,TRBV10-3,TGTGCCATCAGTGATAGCGGGAGGGTGGATACGCAGTATTTT,CAISDSGRVDTQYF
once,TRBJ1-3,-,TRBV5-5,TGTGCCAGCAGCTTCGCGGTTACTGGAAACACCATATATTTT,CASSFAVTGNTIYF
many,TRBJ2-3,TRBD2,TRBV5-1,TGCGCCAGCAGCGGAGGTAGCGGGAGGAGCACAGATACGCAGTATTTT,CASSGGSGRSTDTQYF
few,TRBJ2-4,-,TRBV25-1,TGTGCCAGCAGTGACTGGCCCCAGGGGAACGCCAAAAACATTCAGTACTTC,CASSDWPQGNAKNIQYF
-,TRBJ2-7,-,TRBV21-1,TGTGCCAGCAGCAAACAGAAGGATCGACTCAACTTCTACGAGCAGTACTTC,CASSKQKDRLNFYEQYF
few,TRBJ2-7,-,TRBV20-1,TGCAGTGCTAGGAGGTCGGGCGGCTTTCGGGAGCAGTACTTC,CSARRSGGFREQYF
few,TRBJ2-7,-,TRBV27,TGTGCCAGCAGCCGAGCCGGGACTGGGGCCGAGCAGTACTTC,CASSRAGTGAEQYF
-,TRBJ2-6,-,TRBV12-3/TRBV12-4,TGTGCCAGCAGTTTTCAGTTACTTCTCTCTGGGGCCAACGTCCTGACTTTC,CASSFQLLLSGANVLTF
few,TRBJ2-7,TRBD2,TRBV27,TGTGCCAGCAGTTATGATGGGAGGGGCTCCTACGAGCAGTACTTC,CASSYDGRGSYEQYF
few,TRBJ2-3,-,TRBV5-1,TGCGCCAGCAGCATAAGACTATCTAGCACAGATACGCAGTATTTT,CASSIRLSSTDTQYF
-,TRBJ1-6,-,TRBV27,TGTGCCAGCAGTCCCCGGGGGGAGGGATCTTCAGGGAATTCACCCCCCCACTTT,CASSPRGEGSSGNSPPHF
few,TRBJ2-3,-,TRBV5-1,TGCGCCAGCAGCTTGGGCGGGACGCCACCCCGAGATACGCAGTATTTT,CASSLGGTPPRDTQYF
-,TRBJ2-1,-,TRBV7-6,TGTGCCAGCAGCTCCCCGGACAAGCGGTACAATGAGCAGTTCTTC,CASSSPDKRYNEQFF
few,TRBJ2-1,TRBD2,TRBV27,TGTGCCAGCAGCCGGACTAGCGGGAGTACATTTTTCAATGAGCAGTTCTTC,CASSRTSGSTFFNEQFF
few,TRBJ2-4,TRBD2,TRBV27,TGTGCCAGCAGTTTAGTCCTAGCGGGAGAGCAGTACTTC,CASSLVLAGEQYF
few,TRBJ2-3,-,TRBV9,TGTGCCAGCAGCGTAGGGGTAGCGACCTTCACAGATACGCAGTATTTT,CASSVGVATFTDTQYF
-,TRBJ2-7,-,TRBV5-1,TGCGCCAGCAGCTTGGAGGTGGGAAACTCCTACGAGCAGTACTTC,CASSLEVGNSYEQYF
few,TRBJ2-7,TRBD2,TRBV5-6,TGTGCCAGCAGACTGAGCGGGAGATACTACGAGCAGTACTTC,CASRLSGRYYEQYF
-,TRBJ2-7,-,TRBV29-1,TGCAGCGCTTTAGACGGTTCCTACGAGCAGTACTTC,CSALDGSYEQYF
-,TRBJ2-7,TRBD1,TRBV27,TGTGCCAGCAGTTTCGGATTGGGGACAGTCTCCTACGAGCAGTACTTC,CASSFGLGTVSYEQYF
few,TRBJ2-3,TRBD2,TRBV20-1,TGCAGTGCTAGTTCATTATTGCTAACCGGGACTAGCGGCACAGATACGCAGTATTTT,CSASSLLLTGTSGTDTQYF